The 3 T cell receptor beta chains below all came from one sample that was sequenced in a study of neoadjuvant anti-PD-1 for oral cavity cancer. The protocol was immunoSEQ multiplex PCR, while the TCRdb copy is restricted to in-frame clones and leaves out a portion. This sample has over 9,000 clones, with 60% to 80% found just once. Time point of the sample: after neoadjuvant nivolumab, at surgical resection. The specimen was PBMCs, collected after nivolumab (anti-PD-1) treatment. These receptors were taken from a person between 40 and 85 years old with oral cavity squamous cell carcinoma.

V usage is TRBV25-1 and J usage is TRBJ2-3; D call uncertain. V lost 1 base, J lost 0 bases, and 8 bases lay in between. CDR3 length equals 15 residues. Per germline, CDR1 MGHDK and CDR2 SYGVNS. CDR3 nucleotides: TGTGCCAGCAGTGAATCTTACGGGAGCACAGATACGCAGTATTTT. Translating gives CASSESYGSTDTQYF.

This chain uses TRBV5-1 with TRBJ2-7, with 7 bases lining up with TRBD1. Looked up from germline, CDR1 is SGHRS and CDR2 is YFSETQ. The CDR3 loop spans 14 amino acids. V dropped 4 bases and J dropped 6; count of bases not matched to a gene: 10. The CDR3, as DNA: TGCGCCAGCAGCCGGACAGGAGATTTTCGCGAGCAGTACTTC. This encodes CASSRTGDFREQYF.

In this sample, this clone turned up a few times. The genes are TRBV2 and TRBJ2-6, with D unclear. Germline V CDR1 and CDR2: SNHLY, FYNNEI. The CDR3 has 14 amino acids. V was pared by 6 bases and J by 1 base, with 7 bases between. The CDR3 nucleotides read TGTGCCAGCAGAGTAGAGTCTGGGGCCAACGTCCTGACTTTC. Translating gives CASRVESGANVLTF.